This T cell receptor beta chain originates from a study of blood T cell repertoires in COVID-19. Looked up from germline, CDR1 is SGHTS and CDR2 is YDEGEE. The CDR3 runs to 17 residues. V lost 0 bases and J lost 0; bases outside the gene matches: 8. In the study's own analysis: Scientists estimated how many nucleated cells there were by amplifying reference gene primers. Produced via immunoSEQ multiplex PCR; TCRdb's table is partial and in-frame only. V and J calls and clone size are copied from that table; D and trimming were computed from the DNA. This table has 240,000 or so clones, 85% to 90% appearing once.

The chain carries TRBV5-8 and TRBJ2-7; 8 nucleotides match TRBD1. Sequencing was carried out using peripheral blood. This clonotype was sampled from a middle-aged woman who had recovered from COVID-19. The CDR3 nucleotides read TGTGCCAGCAGCTTGGGCGCCTACAGGGGGAGCTCCTACGAGCAGTACTTC. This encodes CASSLGAYRGSSYEQYF.